One sample yielded the 15 T cell receptor beta chains listed below, sequenced in a study of blood T cell repertoires in COVID-19. The method was immunoSEQ multiplex PCR; TCRdb's version includes in-frame clones alone and lacks a portion of them. This table holds 200,000 to 250,000 clones, approximately 90% found once. The source material was peripheral blood. The source of these receptors is a man aged 60-69 years with COVID-19, enrolled during active disease.

The chain uses TRBV18 and TRBJ2-3; possible D gene TRBD1, 5 bases. The CDR3 is 16 amino acids. Trimming shortened V by 0 bases and J by 0 bases, and 10 bases separated the two germline ends. Germline V gene data show CDR1 as KGHSH and CDR2 as LQKENI. CDR3 nucleotides: TGTGCCAGCTCACCACCAAGGTACAGGAGCACAGATACGCAGTATTTT. Residues: CASSPPRYRSTDTQYF.

The V gene is TRBV5-8, the J gene TRBJ2-5; 9 nucleotides match TRBD1. V gave up 7 bases and J gave up 4 bases; unmatched junction bases: 11. Germline CDR1 and CDR2: SGHTS and YDEGEE. CDR3 length: 15 residues. The DNA of the CDR3 is TGTGCCAGCGGTAAAGGGACAGGGTTTGTAGAGACCCAGTACTTC. This gives the protein CASGKGTGFVETQYF.

The chain carries TRBV28 and TRBJ2-7; the match to TRBD2 covers 16 bases. The V segment lost 1 base and the J segment 4 bases; nucleotides outside the gene matches: 10. Germline lookup yields CDR1 MDHEN and CDR2 SYDVKM. The CDR3 consists of 19 residues. CDR3 sequence (DNA): TGTGCCAGCAGTTTATTAGGGCTGGGACTAGCGGGAGGGGGATACGAGCAGTACTTC. Its protein product is CASSLLGLGLAGGGYEQYF.

The chain recombines TRBV11-2 with TRBJ2-1; 7 positions agree with TRBD2. Trimming took 10 bases from V and 8 from J; bases not matched to a gene: 17. Germline values: CDR1 SGHAT, CDR2 FQNNGV. The CDR3 loop spans 15 amino acids. The CDR3 DNA reads TGTGCCATGGGAGGCGGGGGAGGGCCCGCAGATGAGCAGTTCTTC. It specifies CAMGGGGGPADEQFF.

V and J are TRBV6-5 and TRBJ2-7; 10 bases align to TRBD1. Germline assignment: CDR1 MNHEY and CDR2 SVGAGI. This CDR3 contains 13 residues. The ends lost 4 bases at V and 12 bases at J; junction bases unmatched: 9. The CDR3 sequence is CASSSWTGGGPYF. The CDR3 DNA sequence: TGTGCCAGCAGTTCGTGGACAGGGGGAGGGCCGTACTTC.

The chain links TRBV28 to TRBJ2-7; D unclear. This CDR3 is 15 amino acids long. Per germline, CDR1 MDHEN and CDR2 SYDVKM. V dropped 5 bases and J dropped 1 base, with 15 bases sitting between them. In DNA form, the CDR3 reads TGTGCCAGCAGTATCAACCCGGGTCTATCCTACGAGCAGTACTTC. Translation: CASSINPGLSYEQYF. The entire variable domain, with the rest obtained from reference TRBV28 and TRBJ2-7, is as follows: DVKVTQSSRYLVKRTGEKVFLECVQDMDHENMFWYRQDPGLGLRLIYFSYDVKMKEKGDIPEGYSVSREKKERFSLILESASTNQTSMYLCASSINPGLSYEQYFGPGTRLTVT.

The chain couples TRBV5-3 to TRBJ1-1; 12 bases align to TRBD1. TRBV5-3 is treated as an ORF (open reading frame) with a function not yet certain. J gave up 10 bases and V 4 bases, and 35 bases lay outside the gene matches. There are 23 residues in the CDR3. The CDR3 loop reads CARSTCGPRDRGPLGPLGPLAFF. CDR3 in DNA: TGTGCCAGAAGCACCTGTGGCCCCCGGGACAGGGGGCCGCTGGGACCACTTGGCCCATTAGCTTTCTTT.

The chain joins TRBV3-1 (or the pseudogene TRBV3-2) to TRBJ2-6; TRBD2 agrees at 7 bases. The germline V gene has CDR1 LGHDT and CDR2 YNNKEL (reference sequence). The ends lost 0 bases at V and 0 bases at J; junction bases unmatched: 11. The CDR3 is 20 residues long. The CDR3, as DNA: TGTGCCAGCAGCCAAGATCTGGGAGGGGCCGCCCTCTCTGGGGCCAACGTCCTGACTTTC. This codes for CASSQDLGGAALSGANVLTF.

V usage is TRBV7-2 and J usage is TRBJ2-3; 11 bases align to TRBD2. There are 14 residues in the CDR3. CDR1 is SGHTA, CDR2 FQGNSA, per germline. V shed 5 bases and J 8 bases; nucleotides not matched to a gene: 6. The CDR3 protein is CASSPGLAAGTQYF. CDR3 nucleotide sequence: TGTGCCAGCAGCCCGGGACTAGCGGCGGGTACGCAGTATTTT.

This clone came up once. The chain recombines TRBV20-1 with TRBJ1-5; 7 bases are shared with TRBD1. The CDR3 is 14 amino acids. Per germline, CDR1 DFQATT and CDR2 SNEGSKA (reference sequence). With V trimmed by 3 bases and J by 5 bases, 7 bases remained unmatched. The CDR3 sequence is CSASGQATHQPQHF. The DNA for the CDR3 is TGCAGTGCTAGTGGACAGGCCACCCATCAGCCCCAGCATTTT.

The V and J genes are TRBV18 and TRBJ2-7, with 7 bases matching TRBD1. The junction had 4 bases not matched to a gene; V was cut back by 0 bases and J by 5 bases. Germline values: CDR1 KGHSH, CDR2 LQKENI. CDR3 length equals 14 residues. This chain's CDR3 is CASSPPGGINEQYF. In DNA form, the CDR3 reads TGTGCCAGCTCACCACCAGGGGGCATCAACGAGCAGTACTTC.

The rearrangement links TRBV10-3 to TRBJ1-1, with TRBD1 identical over 9 bases. CDR3 length: 14 amino acids. The germline CDR1 and CDR2 sequences are ENHRY and SYGVKD. V lost 5 bases, J lost 0 bases, and 1 base stayed unmatched. Written as DNA, the CDR3 is TGTGCCATCAGTTGGACAGGGGTGAACACTGAAGCTTTCTTT. The encoded protein is CAISWTGVNTEAFF.

The V gene is TRBV7-9, the J gene TRBJ2-1, with D perhaps TRBD2 (5 bases). This CDR3 is 16 amino acids long. The germline gives CDR1 SEHNR, CDR2 FQNEAQ (reference sequence). Trimming removed 4 bases at V and 7 bases at J, with 20 bases between. As DNA, the CDR3 is TGTGCCAGCAGCTCCTACTCTAGCCCCGATGGTAATGAGCAGTTCTTC. Its protein product is CASSSYSSPDGNEQFF.

The V gene is TRBV12-3 or TRBV12-4, the J gene TRBJ2-7, with 11 bases aligning to TRBD1. V shed 5 bases, J shed 7 bases, and the junction held 4 bases outside the gene matches. The CDR3 totals 13 residues. In nucleotides, the CDR3 is TGTGCCAGCAGTGGACAGGGGGCGGGAGAGCAGTACTTC. This encodes CASSGQGAGEQYF.

The V call is TRBV30, the J call TRBJ2-2, with D possibly TRBD1 on 6 matching bases. The CDR3 spans 15 residues. The germline V gene has CDR1 GTSNPN and CDR2 SVGIG (reference sequence). V shed 2 bases and J shed 4 bases, with 14 bases lying between them. As DNA, the CDR3 is TGTGCCTGGAGTTCCCCGGGACAAACCACCGGGGAGCTGTTTTTT. This codes for CAWSSPGQTTGELFF.